These 11 T cell receptor beta chains were all obtained from the same sample, sequenced in a study of Tregs in tolerant kidney transplant recipients. The nonmyeloablative bone marrow transplants came from related graft donors, with transient mixed chimerism. The repertoire was sequenced with immunoSEQ multiplex PCR; TCRdb's copy has only in-frame clones and lacks some. The data hold 74,000 or so clones, with around nine tenths observed a single time. The sequences come from CD4+ T cells from blood (PBMCs), collected 24 months after the transplant. All receptors come from a human patient who received a combined kidney and bone marrow transplant. Some T cells may be provided by the graft donor.

In this sample, this clone turned up once. This rearrangement joins TRBV4-2 to TRBJ2-7; D not certain. Deletions cut 0 bases from V and 0 bases from J, with 9 bases between. Germline V lookup: CDR1 LGHNA, CDR2 YNFKEQ. The CDR3 consists of 15 residues. CDR3 protein: CASSQDTYSSYEQYF. Written as DNA, the CDR3 is TGTGCCAGCAGCCAAGATACGTATAGCTCCTACGAGCAGTACTTC.

The chain is built from TRBV2 and TRBJ2-1, with D tentatively TRBD2 (7 bases). V was pared by 7 bases and J by 9 bases, with 13 bases between. The CDR3 covers 12 residues. Germline V gene lookup returns CDR1 SNHLY and CDR2 FYNNEI. CDR3 region: CASMGGLREQFF. CDR3 nucleotide sequence: TGTGCCAGCATGGGGGGGCTGCGTGAGCAGTTCTTC.

This rearrangement joins TRBV14 to TRBJ2-5; TRBD1 matches 8 bases. This CDR3 is 16 amino acids long. V lost 4 bases and J lost 6; bases outside the gene matches: 13. Germline values: CDR1 SGHDN, CDR2 FVKESK. Here the CDR3 DNA reads TGTGCCAGCAGCCTTGGACAGGGCTGGAGGGCCCAGACCCAGTACTTC. Residues: CASSLGQGWRAQTQYF.

This chain uses TRBV7-9 with TRBJ2-5, with 11 positions matching TRBD2. The CDR3 totals 14 residues. The trim removed 5 bases at V and 4 bases at J, leaving 3 bases unmatched. Germline CDR1 reads SEHNR; CDR2 reads FQNEAQ (reference sequence). The CDR3 bases are TGTGCCAGCAGCCCTGGACTAGCGGGAGAGACCCAGTACTTC. As protein: CASSPGLAGETQYF.

The chain is built from TRBV5-4 and TRBJ2-7, with 11 positions matching TRBD1. This CDR3 spans 15 amino acids. The junction had 9 bases not matched to a gene; V was cut back by 4 bases and J by 6 bases. Germline V gives CDR1 SGHNT, CDR2 YYREEE (reference sequence). The chain's CDR3 is CASSPGTGGTGEQYF. The CDR3 bases are TGTGCCAGCAGCCCCGGGACAGGGGGGACTGGCGAGCAGTACTTC.

The rearrangement joins TRBV30 to TRBJ1-6; D call uncertain. V dropped 3 bases and J dropped 8 bases, with 11 bases sitting between them. From germline, CDR1 is GTSNPN and CDR2 SVGIG (reference sequence). The CDR3 sequence is 13 residues long. The CDR3 region is CAWSRGGDSPLHF. The CDR3 region has the DNA TGTGCCTGGAGCCGAGGAGGAGATTCACCCCTCCACTTT.

Only one count was recorded for this clone. V usage is TRBV9 and J usage is TRBJ1-1, with 8 bases matching TRBD1. The CDR3 is 13 residues long. Trimming cost V 0 bases and J 8 bases; bases outside gene matches: 3. The V gene's germline CDR1 is SGDLS and CDR2 YYNGEE. The CDR3 nucleotides read TGTGCCAGCAGCGTAGATGACAGGGGAGAAGCTTTCTTT. Its protein is CASSVDDRGEAFF. The variable domain in full, with the rest retrieved from reference TRBV9 and TRBJ1-1, is DSGVTQTPKHLITATGQRVTLRCSPRSGDLSVYWYQQSLDQGLQFLIQYYNGEERAKGNILERFSAQQFPDLHSELNLSSLELGDSALYFCASSVDDRGEAFFGQGTRLTVV.

This rearrangement joins TRBV29-1 to TRBJ2-3; 14 bases are shared with TRBD2. The CDR3 spans 18 residues. Germline CDR1 reads SQVTM; CDR2 reads ANQGSEA. V shed 3 bases and J 1 base; nucleotides not matched to a gene: 9. The CDR3 region is CSVDLRLAGGPGTDTQYF. The DNA for the CDR3 is TGCAGCGTTGACCTTCGACTAGCGGGAGGGCCGGGCACAGATACGCAGTATTTT.

V usage is TRBV18 and J usage is TRBJ2-7; D is unresolved. The V end was cut by 3 bases, the J end by 1 base, with 16 bases between. The CDR3 length is 16 residues. Germline V CDR1 and CDR2: KGHSH, LQKENI. The CDR3 is CASSPELQVRSYEQYF. CDR3 DNA: TGTGCCAGCTCACCGGAACTACAAGTTCGTTCCTACGAGCAGTACTTC.

This sequence joins TRBV11-2 and TRBJ2-2; the D gene is possibly TRBD2 (5 bases). The CDR3 runs 14 residues. Germline V gene data show CDR1 as SGHAT and CDR2 as FQNNGV. V lost 8 bases and J lost 0, with 10 bases in between. The chain's CDR3 is CASRTGANTGELFF. As DNA, the CDR3 is TGTGCCAGCCGCACCGGGGCGAACACCGGGGAGCTGTTTTTT.

The V and J genes are TRBV2 and TRBJ2-7, with TRBD2 matching over 7 bases. The CDR3 is 15 amino acids. CDR1 and CDR2 (germline): SNHLY, FYNNEI. The ends lost 6 bases at V and 3 bases at J; junction bases unmatched: 11. CDR3 region: CASSPPRDYHYEQYF. The DNA of the CDR3 is TGTGCCAGCAGCCCCCCCCGGGACTACCACTACGAGCAGTACTTC.